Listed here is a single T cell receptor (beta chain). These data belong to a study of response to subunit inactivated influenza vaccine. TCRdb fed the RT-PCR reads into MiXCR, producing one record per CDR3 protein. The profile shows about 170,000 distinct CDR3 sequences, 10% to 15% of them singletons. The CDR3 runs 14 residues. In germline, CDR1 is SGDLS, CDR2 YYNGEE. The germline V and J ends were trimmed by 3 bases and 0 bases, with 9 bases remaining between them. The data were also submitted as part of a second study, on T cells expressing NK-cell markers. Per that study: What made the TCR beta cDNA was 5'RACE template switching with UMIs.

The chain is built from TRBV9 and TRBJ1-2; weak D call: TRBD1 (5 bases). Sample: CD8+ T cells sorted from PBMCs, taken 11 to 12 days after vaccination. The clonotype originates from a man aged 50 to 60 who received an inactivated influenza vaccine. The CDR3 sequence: CASSADTANYGYTF. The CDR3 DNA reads TGTGCCAGCAGCGCGGACACCGCTAACTATGGCTACACCTTC.